This entry lists 22 T cell receptor beta chains sequenced from one sample in a study of blood T cell repertoires in COVID-19. The assay was immunoSEQ multiplex PCR, and TCRdb's table has in-frame clones only and misses some. The top ten hold about 4.1% of the sample, which has roughly 150,000 clones, 75% to 90% seen once. The sample consisted of PBMCs or T cells enriched from blood (not recorded which). The receptor set was obtained from a woman aged 40-49 years who had been exposed to COVID-19.

The chain has TRBV10-3 and TRBJ1-6; D is unresolved. V was clipped by 4 bases and J by 0 bases, with 10 bases between them. Germline values: CDR1 ENHRY, CDR2 SYGVKD. The CDR3 is 16 residues long. The CDR3 spells CAISVTASSYNSPLHF. The CDR3 coding sequence is TGTGCCATCAGTGTTACAGCCAGCTCCTATAATTCACCCCTCCACTTT.

V usage is TRBV7-9 and J usage is TRBJ2-4; 11 nucleotides line up with TRBD2. The CDR3 has 17 residues. V lost 5 bases to trimming and J lost 3 bases; unmatched junction nucleotides: 9. CDR1 and CDR2 from the germline V gene are SEHNR and FQNEAQ (reference sequence). CDR3 in amino acids: CASSPRLLAGGKNIQYF. The CDR3 coding sequence is TGTGCCAGCAGCCCTCGTTTGCTAGCGGGAGGCAAAAACATTCAGTACTTC.

This clone was recorded only once. The chain employs TRBV7-2 and TRBJ1-6, with TRBD1 as a possible D gene (6 bases). Germline CDR1 SGHTA, CDR2 FQGNSA. This CDR3 comprises 17 residues. The V and J ends lost 3 bases and 0 bases respectively, with 12 bases between them. The CDR3 is CASSFTRGSSYNSPLHF. CDR3 bases: TGTGCCAGCAGCTTCACGAGGGGGAGCTCCTATAATTCACCCCTCCACTTT.

The J gene is TRBJ2-1, the V gene TRBV5-1; TRBD2 matches 10 bases. The length of the CDR3 is 14 residues. Germline loops: CDR1 SGHRS, CDR2 YFSETQ. V shed 5 bases and J 4 bases; nucleotides not matched to a gene: 3. The CDR3 loop reads CASSTSGDYNEQFF. The DNA for the CDR3 is TGCGCCAGCAGTACTAGCGGGGATTACAATGAGCAGTTCTTC.

The rearrangement joins TRBV6-6 to TRBJ1-5; 7 bases fit TRBD1. CDR1 MNHNY and CDR2 SVGAGI come from the germline V gene (reference sequence). V was clipped by 2 bases and J by 5 bases; unmatched bases: 3. The CDR3 is 14 amino acids. CDR3 in amino acids: CASSYETGDQPQHF. CDR3 coding DNA: TGTGCCAGCAGTTACGAAACAGGGGATCAGCCCCAGCATTTT.

This clone has just one count. V gene TRBV11-1 combines with J gene TRBJ2-2; possible D gene TRBD1, 5 bases. V lost 5 bases and J 2 bases, leaving 15 bases between the germline ends. Germline V CDR1 and CDR2: SGHAT, FQDESV (reference sequence). The CDR3 extends over 16 amino acids. CDR3 protein: CASSPRWGRNTGELFF. CDR3 sequence (DNA): TGTGCCAGCAGCCCTAGGTGGGGCCGAAACACCGGGGAGCTGTTTTTT.

This chain uses TRBV6-5 with TRBJ2-7; the D gene is possibly TRBD1 (7 bases). The CDR3 runs to 15 residues. Trimming removed 0 bases at V and 2 bases at J, with 11 bases between. CDR1 MNHEY and CDR2 SVGAGI come from the germline V gene. CDR3 nucleotide sequence: TGTGCCAGCAGTTACTCGCGGGACAGTACCTACGAGCAGTACTTC. Residues: CASSYSRDSTYEQYF.

Only one count was recorded for this clone. Written as DNA, the CDR3 is TGTGCCAGCAGTTTAGACCAACAGGGGGCGCGAATCTATGGCTACACCTTC. This gives the protein CASSLDQQGARIYGYTF. The genes are TRBV27 and TRBJ1-2; 9 nucleotides agree with TRBD1. V lost 2 bases, J lost 4 bases, and 11 bases stayed unmatched. This CDR3 is 17 amino acids long. CDR1 MNHEY and CDR2 SMNVEV come from the germline V gene (reference sequence).

This clone was counted only a few times. This chain connects TRBV29-1 to TRBJ2-3, with a weak D call TRBD2 (7 bases). V lost 4 bases, J lost 1 base, and 21 bases lay in between. The germline CDR1 and CDR2 sequences are SQVTM and ANQGSEA. This CDR3 comprises 17 residues. CDR3 sequence: CSVVPLLGGGGTDTQYF. The CDR3 bases are TGCAGCGTTGTCCCCCTTTTAGGGGGGGGTGGCACAGATACGCAGTATTTT.

This rearrangement joins TRBV19 to TRBJ2-6, with 8 bases aligning to TRBD1. Germline CDR1 LNHDA, CDR2 SQIVND (reference sequence). This CDR3 comprises 16 residues. V trimming: 5 bases; J trimming: 1 base; junction bases outside the gene matches: 4. The DNA of the CDR3 is TGTGCCAGTAGTCCCGACAGGGGTTCTGGGGCCAACGTCCTGACTTTC. Its protein product is CASSPDRGSGANVLTF. The full variable domain, in which reference TRBV19 and TRBJ2-6 provide the parts outside the CDR3, is DGGITQSPKYLFRKEGQNVTLSCEQNLNHDAMYWYRQDPGQGLRLIYYSQIVNDFQKGDIAEGYSVSREKKESFPLTVTSAQKNPTAFYLCASSPDRGSGANVLTFGAGSRLTVL.

The genes are TRBV19 and TRBJ2-1; D might be TRBD2 (6 bases). V dropped 6 bases and J dropped 3 bases, with 15 bases sitting between them. From germline, CDR1 is LNHDA and CDR2 SQIVND (reference sequence). The CDR3 runs to 15 residues. The CDR3 region has the DNA TGTGCCAGTAGGATTAATAGCGGCGGCTACAATGAGCAGTTCTTC. It encodes CASRINSGGYNEQFF.

The chain links TRBV29-1 to TRBJ1-1, with TRBD1 identical over 8 bases. The CDR3 covers 14 residues. The germline CDR1 and CDR2 sequences are SQVTM and ANQGSEA. The V gene end was trimmed by 7 bases and the J gene end by 4 bases; junction bases not matched to a gene: 11. The CDR3 DNA is TGCAGCGCTGTTACTCCAGGGGGCGGCACTGAAGCTTTCTTT. Translation gives CSAVTPGGGTEAFF.

This chain connects TRBV7-2 to TRBJ2-1; 8 bases line up with TRBD2. Trimming took 0 bases from V and 5 from J; bases not matched to a gene: 6. CDR1 and CDR2 (germline): SGHTA, FQGNSA. The CDR3 runs to 16 residues. CDR3 region: CASSLAPRGGNNEQFF. CDR3 coding DNA: TGTGCCAGCAGCTTAGCGCCTCGGGGGGGGAACAATGAGCAGTTCTTC.

The rearrangement joins TRBV5-1 to TRBJ2-2; TRBD2 is a possible D gene (6 bases). CDR1 and CDR2 from the germline V gene are SGHRS and YFSETQ. This CDR3 has 17 residues. With 0 bases removed from V and 2 bases from J, the gap between germline ends came to 14 bases. The CDR3 spells CASSLDGGWGNTGELFF. The CDR3 DNA reads as TGCGCCAGCAGCTTGGATGGAGGGTGGGGTAACACCGGGGAGCTGTTTTTT.

The rearrangement links TRBV7-8 to TRBJ2-1; 7 bases align to TRBD2. This CDR3 contains 16 residues. Germline CDR1 SGHVS, CDR2 FQNEAQ. Trimming removed 2 bases from V and 0 bases from J; junction bases left unmatched: 4. CDR3: CASSLYGGSSYNEQFF. CDR3 DNA sequence: TGTGCCAGCAGCTTATACGGGGGGTCCTCCTACAATGAGCAGTTCTTC.

The V and J genes are TRBV18 and TRBJ1-2; 7 bases are shared with TRBD1. The ends lost 8 bases at V and 3 bases at J; junction bases unmatched: 6. The CDR3 runs 13 residues. Germline CDR1 is KGHSH and CDR2 is LQKENI. The CDR3: CASQSTGDYGYTF. DNA of the CDR3: TGTGCCAGCCAATCTACAGGGGACTATGGCTACACCTTC.

J is TRBJ2-6 and V is TRBV18, with unresolved D. The CDR3 runs to 12 residues. Germline V lookup: CDR1 KGHSH, CDR2 LQKENI. V gave up 6 bases and J gave up 4 bases, with 4 bases separating them. CDR3: CASSRGANVLTF. For the CDR3, the DNA is TGTGCCAGCTCCAGGGGGGCCAACGTCCTGACTTTC.

V usage is TRBV11-3 and J usage is TRBJ2-1, with a tentative D call TRBD1 (7 bases). From germline, CDR1 is SGHNT and CDR2 YENEEA. The CDR3 covers 14 residues. Trimming cost V 3 bases and J 10 bases, with 16 bases left between them. CDR3 DNA sequence: TGTGCCAGCAGCTTGAGGAGGGGGCTAGGAGAGCAGTTCTTC. This translates into CASSLRRGLGEQFF.

This clone was seen a handful of times. The V gene is TRBV5-1, the J gene TRBJ1-2; weak D call: TRBD1 (5 bases). V was shortened by 7 bases and J by 8 bases, with 21 bases between the two germline ends. The CDR3 sequence is 14 residues long. The germline V gene encodes CDR1 SGHRS and CDR2 YFSETQ. DNA of the CDR3: TGCGCCAGCGCCACGACAGAGACCTATGAAGGCTACACCTTC. Its translation: CASATTETYEGYTF.

The V call is TRBV28, the J call TRBJ1-1, with 7 positions matching TRBD1. The CDR3 is 16 residues long. Germline V gives CDR1 MDHEN, CDR2 SYDVKM. V lost 6 bases to trimming and J lost 6 bases; unmatched junction nucleotides: 16. CDR3 in amino acids: CASRPLYLTGRAEAFF. The DNA of the CDR3 is TGTGCCAGCAGACCGCTCTACTTGACAGGGCGCGCTGAAGCTTTCTTT.

The V and J genes are TRBV5-1 and TRBJ1-1, with a possible D match to TRBD1 (5 bases). Deletions cut 5 bases from V and 6 bases from J, with 14 bases between. Per germline, CDR1 SGHRS and CDR2 YFSETQ. This CDR3 comprises 13 residues. For the CDR3, the DNA is TGCGCCAGCAGTAGGGGCACTGGAGCTGAAGCTTTCTTT. It codes for CASSRGTGAEAFF.

This clone was seen a few times. The J gene is TRBJ1-2, the V gene TRBV3-1 (or the pseudogene TRBV3-2); the D gene is possibly TRBD1 (5 bases). CDR3 length equals 12 residues. Germline V CDR1 and CDR2: LGHDT, YNNKEL (reference sequence). V gave up 7 bases and J gave up 2 bases, with 8 bases separating them. CDR3 nucleotide sequence: TGTGCCAGCAATCAGGGCAACTATGGCTACACCTTC. It is translated as CASNQGNYGYTF.